This passage covers 21 T cell receptor beta chains from one sample sequenced in a study of healthy donors' naive CD4 and CD8 T cells. Starting from 500 ng of total RNA, TCR libraries were made with linear amplification. TCRdb itself ran the reads through MiXCR, one entry per CDR3 protein. This table has about 200,000 distinct CDR3 sequences, 74% appearing once. The sample consisted of naive CD4+ and CD8+ T cells sorted from blood, pooled from several donors. The receptor source for this set is a pool of human donors in good health; the sample pools cells from several healthy donors.

The rearrangement joins TRBV29-1 to TRBJ1-5; a possible D gene is TRBD1 (6 bases). Germline loops: CDR1 SQVTM, CDR2 ANQGSEA. V shed 4 bases and J shed 3 bases, with 10 bases lying between them. The CDR3 totals 13 residues. The CDR3 sequence: CSVGRDTNQPQHF. The CDR3 DNA reads as TGCAGCGTTGGCCGGGACACCAATCAGCCCCAGCATTTT.

CDR3 amino acids: CASSPTTLNTEAFF. In nucleotides, the CDR3 is TGTGCCAGCAGTCCTACCACTTTGAACACTGAAGCTTTCTTT. The genes are TRBV12-3 or TRBV12-4 and TRBJ1-1; D not resolved. Deletions cut 5 bases from V and 0 bases from J, with 10 bases between. The CDR3 is 14 residues long.

V usage is TRBV30 and J usage is TRBJ1-1, with a weak D call TRBD1 (5 bases). Between the trimmed V and J ends, which lost 1 base and 3 bases, there was a span of 9 bases. Germline CDR1 and CDR2: GTSNPN and SVGIG (reference sequence). The CDR3 has 13 residues. The CDR3 loop reads CAWSARDYTEAFF. The CDR3 DNA reads TGTGCCTGGAGTGCCAGGGACTACACTGAAGCTTTCTTT.

This clonotype showed up just once. The chain employs TRBV29-1 and TRBJ1-1, with no clear D. The germline V gene encodes CDR1 SQVTM and CDR2 ANQGSEA. The length of the CDR3 is 14 residues. Trimming cost V 2 bases and J 0 bases, with 10 bases left between them. The DNA of the CDR3 is TGCAGCGTTGAATTAGGCTATATGAACACTGAAGCTTTCTTT. It is translated as CSVELGYMNTEAFF.

This chain links TRBV18 with TRBJ1-2, with a possible D match to TRBD1 (5 bases). Germline CDR1 is KGHSH and CDR2 is LQKENI. CDR3 length equals 16 residues. V was clipped by 3 bases and J by 1 base, with 15 bases between them. For the CDR3, the DNA is TGTGCCAGCTCACCTACCGGGCAGGGCGTTAACTATGGCTACACCTTC. Translation: CASSPTGQGVNYGYTF.

V gene TRBV4-3 combines with J gene TRBJ1-1; D not resolved. The germline V and J ends were trimmed by 5 bases and 8 bases, with 9 bases remaining between them. Germline lookup yields CDR1 LGHNA and CDR2 YSLEER. The CDR3 covers 11 residues. CDR3: CASSYEGEAFF. CDR3 in DNA: TGCGCCAGCAGCTATGAAGGGGAAGCTTTCTTT.

The CDR3 loop reads CAWSAGQGTEAFF. The CDR3 DNA sequence: TGTGCCTGGAGTGCCGGACAGGGGACTGAAGCTTTCTTT. V usage is TRBV30 and J usage is TRBJ1-1; 9 bases match TRBD1. The CDR3 runs 13 residues. The V segment lost 1 base and the J segment 5 bases; nucleotides outside the gene matches: 2. CDR1 and CDR2 (germline): GTSNPN, SVGIG (reference sequence). Full variable domain (rest looked up from reference TRBV30 and TRBJ1-1): SQTIHQWPATLVQPVGSPLSLECTVEGTSNPNLYWYRQAAGRGLQLLFYSVGIGQISSEVPQNLSASRPQDRQFILSSKKLLLSDSGFYLCAWSAGQGTEAFFGQGTRLTVV.

The chain recombines TRBV29-1 with TRBJ2-7; 8 bases align to TRBD1. This CDR3 spans 14 amino acids. V shed 8 bases, J shed 3 bases, and the junction held 12 bases outside the gene matches. The germline gives CDR1 SQVTM, CDR2 ANQGSEA. The CDR3 nucleotides read TGCAGCTTAGAGGGACAGGACCTTCTCTACGAGCAGTACTTC. Residues: CSLEGQDLLYEQYF.

V usage is TRBV24-1 and J usage is TRBJ2-1, with TRBD1 as a possible D gene (6 bases). Trimming removed 6 bases from V and 2 bases from J, with 13 bases in between. This CDR3 has 15 residues. Germline V gene lookup returns CDR1 KGHDR and CDR2 SFDVKD. The CDR3 DNA reads TGTGCCACCAGTCAAAGGGGGAGAACCTACAATGAGCAGTTCTTC. The encoded protein is CATSQRGRTYNEQFF.

The chain links TRBV19 to TRBJ1-1; no definite D call. This CDR3 is built from 14 residues. Between the trimmed V and J ends, which lost 7 bases and 0 bases, there was a span of 12 bases. The V gene's germline CDR1 is LNHDA and CDR2 SQIVND (reference sequence). This CDR3 reads CASNPKTMNTEAFF. Written as DNA, the CDR3 is TGTGCCAGTAACCCGAAGACCATGAACACTGAAGCTTTCTTT. Full variable domain (outside the CDR3, taken from reference TRBV19 and TRBJ1-1): DGGITQSPKYLFRKEGQNVTLSCEQNLNHDAMYWYRQDPGQGLRLIYYSQIVNDFQKGDIAEGYSVSREKKESFPLTVTSAQKNPTAFYLCASNPKTMNTEAFFGQGTRLTVV.

There are a few counts of this clonotype. V and J are TRBV29-1 and TRBJ2-7; D remains ambiguous. Trimming shortened V by 7 bases and J by 2 bases, and 15 bases separated the two germline ends. Germline CDR1 SQVTM, CDR2 ANQGSEA. This CDR3 is built from 13 residues. The CDR3 sequence: CSASRETTYEQYF. The CDR3 nucleotides read TGCAGCGCCTCTCGCGAGACGACCTACGAGCAGTACTTC.

The chain combines TRBV28 with TRBJ2-3, with TRBD1 matching over 9 bases. The CDR3 runs 16 residues. Germline V gives CDR1 MDHEN, CDR2 SYDVKM. Trimming removed 3 bases from V and 1 base from J; junction bases left unmatched: 5. This CDR3 reads CASSLGTGPGTDTQYF. CDR3 nucleotides: TGTGCCAGCAGTTTGGGGACAGGGCCCGGCACAGATACGCAGTATTTT.

The V and J genes are TRBV11-2 and TRBJ2-3; D perhaps matches TRBD2 (5 bases). Trimming cost V 2 bases and J 4 bases, with 16 bases left between them. There are 16 residues in the CDR3. Per the germline V gene, CDR1 is SGHAT and CDR2 is FQNNGV. Written as DNA, the CDR3 is TGTGCCAGCAGCTTATCGGGGAGCGAAAACCCAGATACGCAGTATTTT. This encodes CASSLSGSENPDTQYF.

The chain has TRBV27 and TRBJ2-7; 14 bases are shared with TRBD2. Germline assignment: CDR1 MNHEY and CDR2 SMNVEV (reference sequence). The V and J ends lost 5 bases and 4 bases, in that order; junction bases with no gene match: 10. CDR3 length equals 17 residues. CDR3 region: CASSPRGGTSGGYEQYF. In DNA form, the CDR3 reads TGTGCCAGCAGTCCCAGGGGAGGGACTAGCGGGGGTTACGAGCAGTACTTC.

This clonotype has only a few counts. The chain couples TRBV29-1 to TRBJ1-3; D perhaps matches TRBD1 (5 bases). Germline V CDR1 and CDR2: SQVTM, ANQGSEA. The CDR3 runs to 12 residues. Between the trimmed V and J ends, which lost 2 bases and 5 bases, there was a span of 7 bases. CDR3 sequence reads: CSVERGRNTIYF. In nucleotides, the CDR3 is TGCAGCGTTGAACGGGGGAGAAACACCATATATTTT.

This rearrangement joins TRBV7-8 to TRBJ2-1; perhaps TRBD2 as D (6 bases). V was clipped by 5 bases and J by 1 base, with 12 bases between them. CDR1 SGHVS and CDR2 FQNEAQ come from the germline V gene. The CDR3 runs 15 residues. CDR3 in amino acids: CASSPGLASYNEQFF. DNA for the CDR3: TGTGCCAGCAGCCCGGGCCTAGCGTCCTACAATGAGCAGTTCTTC.

The V and J genes are TRBV10-3 and TRBJ2-3; tentatively, D is TRBD2 (6 bases). This CDR3 comprises 14 residues. Germline-derived CDR1 and CDR2 are ENHRY and SYGVKD. Trimming removed 9 bases from V and 7 bases from J, with 20 bases in between. The CDR3 nucleotides read TGTGCCATTACTCCGGGACTCGCAACGAATACGCAGTATTTT. Translation gives CAITPGLATNTQYF.

The CDR3 bases are TGTGCCAGCAGTTCTCCAGGGAGGGGTGGCTACACCTTC. It translates to CASSSPGRGGYTF. The rearrangement joins TRBV6-5 to TRBJ1-2, with D maybe TRBD1 (5 bases). V was trimmed by 4 bases and J by 7 bases, leaving 13 bases between them. Germline CDR1 reads MNHEY; CDR2 reads SVGAGI. The CDR3 has 13 amino acids.

The table lists this clonotype with a count of one. The chain carries TRBV29-1 and TRBJ1-1, with TRBD1 identical over 8 bases. CDR3 size: 13 residues. The V gene end was trimmed by 7 bases and the J gene end by 3 bases; junction bases not matched to a gene: 7. In germline, CDR1 is SQVTM, CDR2 ANQGSEA. CDR3 in amino acids: CSAQRQGHTEAFF. The CDR3 region has the DNA TGCAGCGCCCAAAGACAGGGGCACACTGAAGCTTTCTTT.

V usage is TRBV15 and J usage is TRBJ2-2; no clear D gene. Germline V gives CDR1 LNHNV, CDR2 YYDKDF (reference sequence). V lost 8 bases and J lost 3, with 4 bases in between. CDR3 size: 11 residues. CDR3: CATYHTGELFF. The CDR3 DNA follows: TGTGCCACCTATCACACCGGGGAGCTGTTTTTT.

DNA of the CDR3: TGTGCCAGCAGCTTCGGGACCCATAACACCGGGGAGCTGTTTTTT. Translation: CASSFGTHNTGELFF. The J gene is TRBJ2-2, the V gene TRBV5-8; perhaps D is TRBD1 or TRBD2 (5 bases each). The CDR3 loop spans 15 amino acids. CDR1 SGHTS and CDR2 YDEGEE come from the germline V gene. V lost 2 bases and J 2 bases, leaving 10 bases between the germline ends.